A selection of T cell receptor beta chains follows, all from one sample in a study of blood T cells in healthy people across ages. TCRdb recomputed calls from the 5' RACE reads with MiXCR, one row per CDR3 protein. The sample carries 1 million to 1.2 million distinct CDR3 sequences, 30% to 40% recorded once. The source material was blood. The source of these receptors is a man aged 18 to 30 in good health. The CDR3 runs from the conserved cysteine through the conserved F or W. D genes are given only for firm matches. The size of a clone is reported for some rows only, either as once, few or many, or as a class for expanded clones.

abundance: -; v_gene: TRBV28; len: 15; j_gene: TRBJ2-1; d_gene: -; CDR3nt: TGTGCCAGCAGCCCCGGGTTCCTCTCCTACAATGAGCAGTTCTTC; CDR3aa: CASSPGFLSYNEQFF
abundance: -; v_gene: TRBV20-1; len: 11; j_gene: TRBJ1-1; d_gene: -; CDR3nt: TGCAGTGCTATGGGGGGGGCTGAAGCTTTCTTT; CDR3aa: CSAMGGAEAFF
abundance: once; v_gene: TRBV7-2; len: 15; j_gene: TRBJ2-2; d_gene: -; CDR3nt: TGTGCCAGCAGCCGGGACCGTTTGAACACCGGGGAGCTGTTTTTT; CDR3aa: CASSRDRLNTGELFF
abundance: -; v_gene: TRBV6-6; len: 11; j_gene: TRBJ2-1; d_gene: -; CDR3nt: TGTGCCAGCAGTTACGGGCAGAGCCAGTTCTTC; CDR3aa: CASSYGQSQFF
abundance: few; v_gene: TRBV5-5; len: 16; j_gene: TRBJ1-5; d_gene: -; CDR3nt: TGTGCCAGCACCTTGGGGTATGGGAGGAGCAATCAGCCCCAGCATTTT; CDR3aa: CASTLGYGRSNQPQHF
abundance: few; v_gene: TRBV27; len: 13; j_gene: TRBJ2-7; d_gene: -; CDR3nt: TGTGCCAGCAGGACAGTAGATAACTACGAGCAGTACTTC; CDR3aa: CASRTVDNYEQYF
abundance: -; v_gene: TRBV7-2; len: 12; j_gene: TRBJ2-1; d_gene: -; CDR3nt: TGTGCCAGCAGCTTCACCTACTATGAGCAGTTCTTC; CDR3aa: CASSFTYYEQFF
abundance: -; v_gene: TRBV29-1; len: 14; j_gene: TRBJ1-1; d_gene: TRBD1; CDR3nt: TGCAGCGTTGAAAAGGGACAGTTGAACACTGCAGCTTTCTTT; CDR3aa: CSVEKGQLNTAAFF
abundance: few; v_gene: TRBV4-3; len: 14; j_gene: TRBJ1-4; d_gene: -; CDR3nt: TGCGCCAGCAGCCGAAGCGGGGGGAATGAAAAACTGTTTTTT; CDR3aa: CASSRSGGNEKLFF
abundance: -; v_gene: TRBV3-1; len: 15; j_gene: TRBJ2-1; d_gene: -; CDR3nt: TGTGCCAGCAGCCAAGACAGGATTGCTATCAATGAGCAGTTCTTC; CDR3aa: CASSQDRIAINEQFF
abundance: few; v_gene: TRBV2; len: 15; j_gene: TRBJ1-3; d_gene: -; CDR3nt: TGTGCCAGCAAGCCGGACGGGAACTCTGGAAACACCATATATTTT; CDR3aa: CASKPDGNSGNTIYF
abundance: once; v_gene: TRBV5-1; len: 15; j_gene: TRBJ1-5; d_gene: -; CDR3nt: TGCGTCAGCAGCCCGACACCTTATAGCAATCAGCCCCAGCATTTT; CDR3aa: CVSSPTPYSNQPQHF
abundance: -; v_gene: TRBV7-2; len: 14; j_gene: TRBJ2-7; d_gene: TRBD1; CDR3nt: TGTGCCAGCAGCGCGGACAGGGGTCTGTACGAGCAGTACTTC; CDR3aa: CASSADRGLYEQYF
abundance: many; v_gene: TRBV20-1; len: 14; j_gene: TRBJ2-1; d_gene: TRBD2; CDR3nt: TGCAGTCTCCTAGCGGGGCTACTGTGGAATGAGCAGTTCTTC; CDR3aa: CSLLAGLLWNEQFF
abundance: few; v_gene: TRBV7-3; len: 17; j_gene: TRBJ2-3; d_gene: -; CDR3nt: TGTGCCAGCAGCCTATTACCGGGGCAGGGCCCCACAGATACGCAGTATTTT; CDR3aa: CASSLLPGQGPTDTQYF
abundance: -; v_gene: TRBV6-5; len: 14; j_gene: TRBJ1-2; d_gene: -; CDR3nt: TGTGCCAGCAAGCTGGACAGCCGAAACTATGGCTACACCTTC; CDR3aa: CASKLDSRNYGYTF
abundance: -; v_gene: TRBV9; len: 15; j_gene: TRBJ2-5; d_gene: -; CDR3nt: TGTGCCAGCAGCGTAGGTGGGGGTTTGGGAGAGACCCAGTACTTC; CDR3aa: CASSVGGGLGETQYF
abundance: -; v_gene: TRBV20-1; len: 14; j_gene: TRBJ1-5; d_gene: -; CDR3nt: TGCAGTGCTAGACGGCGGGAAGGAAATCAGCCCCAGCATTTT; CDR3aa: CSARRREGNQPQHF
abundance: -; v_gene: TRBV9; len: 14; j_gene: TRBJ1-1; d_gene: -; CDR3nt: TGTGCCAGCAGCGTCAGGGCACAAGGCACTGAAGCTTTCTTT; CDR3aa: CASSVRAQGTEAFF